This TCR beta chain was sequenced in a study of T cells in Graves' hyperthyroidism and ophthalmopathy. General study results and limits: The model foresaw ophthalmopathy a median around 6.8 months prior to onset. Most thyroid clonotypes expanded above 0.001 were also detected in blood.

Germline V CDR1 and CDR2: PRHDT, FYEKMQ (reference sequence). The CDR3 totals 14 residues. V lost 5 bases to trimming and J lost 8 bases, with 16 bases between them. Lactation, pregnancy, other autoimmune disease or uncontrolled infection led to exclusion of patients. Extraction of PBMCs used more than 8.5 ml of fresh peripheral blood. TCR beta CDR3 region amplification was performed from RNA transcripts. Using the HTBI primer set, a first-round RT-PCR was run on the TCR CDR3. TCRdb used MiXCR to reprocess the multiplex PCR reads, holding one entry per CDR3 protein. Among about 560,000 distinct CDR3 sequences listed, approximately 15% were seen once. Ten or more counts support this clonotype. Antigen: not known.

The gene calls are TRBV13 and TRBJ2-1; possible D gene TRBD1, 6 bases. The clonotype comes from a woman in her 30s with Graves' hyperthyroidism. The sequencing sample was made of blood. The DNA of the CDR3 is TGTGCCAGCAGCGGTAGTCAGGGGTTCGATGAGCAGTTCTTC. This codes for CASSGSQGFDEQFF.